The 8 T cell receptor beta chains below all came from one sample that was sequenced in a study of CD8 T cells in ankylosing spondylitis. TCRdb re-called the 5' RACE reads through MiXCR, storing one row per CDR3 protein. The sample lists about 400,000 distinct CDR3 sequences, 20% to 25% occurring once. Material: blood, either unsorted or a sorted T cell fraction (not recorded which). The receptors derive from a male donor with ankylosing spondylitis or in good health (not recorded which).

The chain combines TRBV29-1 with TRBJ2-1, with 9 bases matching TRBD2. Germline-derived CDR1 and CDR2 are SQVTM and ANQGSEA. J gave up 6 bases and V 1 base, and 4 bases lay outside the gene matches. The CDR3 consists of 14 residues. This chain's CDR3 is CSVEGTSDRNEQFF. As DNA, the CDR3 is TGCAGCGTTGAAGGGACTAGCGATCGCAATGAGCAGTTCTTC.

This rearrangement joins TRBV4-1 to TRBJ1-5; 9 bases fit TRBD1. This CDR3 is 16 amino acids long. The junction had 7 bases not matched to a gene; V was cut back by 6 bases and J by 1 base. Per the germline V gene, CDR1 is MGHRA and CDR2 is YSYEKL. CDR3 amino acids: CASSGGTGLSNQPQHF. CDR3 sequence (DNA): TGCGCCAGCAGTGGCGGGACAGGGCTCAGCAATCAGCCCCAGCATTTT.

The chain has TRBV5-1 and TRBJ2-7; maybe TRBD1 (6 bases). The length of the CDR3 is 13 residues. Looked up from germline, CDR1 is SGHRS and CDR2 is YFSETQ. Trimming left V 8 bases short and J 3 bases short, with 15 bases between. Here the CDR3 reads CASTRDNNYEQYF. The CDR3 nucleotides are TGCGCCAGTACCCGGGACAACAACTACGAGCAGTACTTC. Looking up the rest from reference TRBV5-1 and TRBJ2-7 gives the full variable domain: KAGVTQTPRYLIKTRGQQVTLSCSPISGHRSVSWYQQTPGQGLQFLFEYFSETQRNKGNFPGRFSGRQFSNSRSEMNVSTLELGDSALYLCASTRDNNYEQYFGPGTRLTVT.

For the CDR3, the DNA is TGTGCCAGCAGCTACCCAGGGGCAGGGGAGCAGTACTTC. Encoded protein: CASSYPGAGEQYF. This chain connects TRBV7-9 to TRBJ2-7, with D perhaps matching TRBD1 (6 bases). The V and J ends lost 4 bases and 7 bases respectively, with 14 bases between them. Germline values: CDR1 SEHNR, CDR2 FQNEAQ (reference sequence). This CDR3 contains 13 residues. Combining the CDR3 with reference TRBV7-9 and TRBJ2-7 gives the whole variable domain DTGVSQNPRHKITKRGQNVTFRCDPISEHNRLYWYRQTLGQGPEFLTYFQNEAQLEKSRLLSDRFSAERPKGSFSTLEIQRTEQGDSAMYLCASSYPGAGEQYFGPGTRLTVT.

Only a few counts were recorded for this clonotype. The chain links TRBV19 to TRBJ2-1, with 15 bases that match TRBD2. Germline V gives CDR1 LNHDA, CDR2 SQIVND (reference sequence). With 9 bases clipped from V and 9 bases from J, the junction kept 12 bases outside the gene matches. This CDR3 is 16 amino acids long. The CDR3 DNA reads as TGTGCCAGCAGAAAGGGACTAGCGGGGGGCCTGAGTGAGCAGTTCTTC. It translates to CASRKGLAGGLSEQFF.

CDR3 residues: CASSIDRTYEQYF. CDR3 in DNA: TGTGCCAGCAGCATCGACAGAACCTACGAGCAGTACTTC. The rearrangement links TRBV7-6 to TRBJ2-7; tentative D call: TRBD1 (5 bases). This CDR3 has 13 amino acids. V lost 5 bases to trimming and J lost 2 bases, with 10 bases between them. CDR1 and CDR2 from the germline V gene are SGHVS and FNYEAQ.

The chain recombines TRBV28 with TRBJ2-5; 10 positions match TRBD2. The CDR3 runs to 16 residues. V lost 2 bases, J lost 5 bases, and 8 bases stayed unmatched. Germline CDR1 and CDR2: MDHEN and SYDVKM. In nucleotides, the CDR3 is TGTGCCAGCAGTTTAAAGGCTAGCGGGGGATGGGAGACCCAGTACTTC. This codes for CASSLKASGGWETQYF.

This clonotype has just a few counts. The chain combines TRBV10-3 with TRBJ2-1; TRBD2 is a possible D gene (5 bases). Germline lookup yields CDR1 ENHRY and CDR2 SYGVKD. V was clipped by 3 bases and J by 0 bases, with 12 bases between them. The CDR3 covers 16 residues. CDR3 nucleotide sequence: TGTGCCATCAGTGATGAGGATCGGGGCTCCTACAATGAGCAGTTCTTC. This translates into CAISDEDRGSYNEQFF.